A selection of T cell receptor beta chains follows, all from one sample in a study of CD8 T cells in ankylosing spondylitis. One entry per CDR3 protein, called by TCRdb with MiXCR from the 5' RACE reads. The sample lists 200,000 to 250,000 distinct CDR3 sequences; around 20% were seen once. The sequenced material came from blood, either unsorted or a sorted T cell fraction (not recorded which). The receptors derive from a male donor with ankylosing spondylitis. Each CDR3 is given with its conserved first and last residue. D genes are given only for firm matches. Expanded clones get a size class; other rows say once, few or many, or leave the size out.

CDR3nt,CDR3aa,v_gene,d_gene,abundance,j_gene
TGTGCCAGCAGTTTTGGACTGACAGTTGCAGATACGCAGTATTTT,CASSFGLTVADTQYF,TRBV12-3/TRBV12-4,-,many,TRBJ2-3
TGCGCCAGCAGCGAGAGACAGGGACACACAGATACGCAGTATTTT,CASSERQGHTDTQYF,TRBV5-1,TRBD1,many,TRBJ2-3
TGTGCCAGCGCCTCTGAGAATAGCTACGAGCAGTACTTC,CASASENSYEQYF,TRBV25-1,-,-,TRBJ2-7
TGTGCCAGCAGCTTAGGGGGTGTCGCCTACGAGCAGTACTTC,CASSLGGVAYEQYF,TRBV11-2,-,-,TRBJ2-7
TGCGCCAGCAGCCAAGAGGTCACAGACAATCAGCCCCAGCATTTT,CASSQEVTDNQPQHF,TRBV4-1,-,-,TRBJ1-5
TGCGCCAGCAGCCAGCAAGGGCAGGGGTCTGAAAAACTGTTTTTT,CASSQQGQGSEKLFF,TRBV5-1,-,-,TRBJ1-4
TGTGCCACCGGACTAGCGGAACACTCCTACGAGCAGTACTTC,CATGLAEHSYEQYF,TRBV10-3,TRBD2,-,TRBJ2-7
TGCAGCGTCGCCTCCGGGACAGGGAACACCGGGGAGCTGTTTTTT,CSVASGTGNTGELFF,TRBV29-1,TRBD1,few,TRBJ2-2
TGTGCCAGCATCGACTGGGGATTCCTAGATACGCAGTATTTT,CASIDWGFLDTQYF,TRBV7-9,-,-,TRBJ2-3
TGCGCCAGCAGCTTGGTTTCCGGGCCCTACAATGAGCAGTTCTTC,CASSLVSGPYNEQFF,TRBV5-1,-,-,TRBJ2-1
TGTGCCACCAGTGGGGGGCGCGGGACAGATACGCAGTATTTT,CATSGGRGTDTQYF,TRBV24-1,-,few,TRBJ2-3
TGTGCCAGCAGACCGATGGGTCTCGGGGATGAGCAGTTCTTC,CASRPMGLGDEQFF,TRBV12-3/TRBV12-4,-,few,TRBJ2-1
TGTGCCAGCAGCCAAGGAGGTTGGGTTAATGAAAAACTGTTTTTT,CASSQGGWVNEKLFF,TRBV14,-,few,TRBJ1-4
TGTGCCAGCAGTTTCACTAGCGGCTTCTACGAGCAGTACTTC,CASSFTSGFYEQYF,TRBV12-3/TRBV12-4,TRBD2,-,TRBJ2-7
TGTGCCACCAGTTTGACCCTGGCGGATGAGCAGTTCTTC,CATSLTLADEQFF,TRBV15,-,-,TRBJ2-1
TGTGCCAGCAGTTCAGGGCTAGCGTCAGATACGCAGTATTTT,CASSSGLASDTQYF,TRBV12-3/TRBV12-4,-,few,TRBJ2-3
TGTGCCTGGAGTGCCATCGGGACAGTTAAAATGAACACTGAAGCTTTCTTT,CAWSAIGTVKMNTEAFF,TRBV30,TRBD1,few,TRBJ1-1
TGTGCCAGCAGTCCTCCGTTGGACAGCACCGGGGAGCTGTTTTTT,CASSPPLDSTGELFF,TRBV12-3/TRBV12-4,-,-,TRBJ2-2
TGTGCCAGCAGCCTAATAACAGGGGGCATTTACAATGAGCAGTTCTTC,CASSLITGGIYNEQFF,TRBV14,TRBD1,few,TRBJ2-1
TGCGCCAGCAGCTTAGGAGCGGGTACCTACGAGCAGTACTTC,CASSLGAGTYEQYF,TRBV5-1,-,many,TRBJ2-7
TGTGCCAGCAGCCTCGGCCTACCCAATGAGCAGTTCTTC,CASSLGLPNEQFF,TRBV27,-,few,TRBJ2-1
TGTGCCAGGAAAGAGGTGGGGGAGAGATACAATGAGCAGTTCTTC,CARKEVGERYNEQFF,TRBV7-3,-,few,TRBJ2-1
TGTGCCAGCAGCGCACAGGGCGGGTGGCAGCCCCAGCATTTT,CASSAQGGWQPQHF,TRBV6-1,-,-,TRBJ1-5
TGTGCCAGCAGTTCGACTAGCGGGAGCACAGATACGCAGTATTTT,CASSSTSGSTDTQYF,TRBV6-4,TRBD2,-,TRBJ2-3
TGTGCCAGTAGTATAGCCAGCGACGGGCACGGGGAGCTGTTTTTT,CASSIASDGHGELFF,TRBV19,-,-,TRBJ2-2
TGTGCCAGCAGTTTAGGGTCCAGGCCGGGAGGCTACACCTTC,CASSLGSRPGGYTF,TRBV12-3/TRBV12-4,-,-,TRBJ1-2
TGTGCCACCAGCAGAGATGAGTCGGTAGGGGGGCGCAGGTACGAGCAGTACTTC,CATSRDESVGGRRYEQYF,TRBV15,-,-,TRBJ2-7
TGTGCCATCAGTGATAGAGATTCTAACAGGGGAAACTATGGCTACACCTTC,CAISDRDSNRGNYGYTF,TRBV10-3,TRBD1,-,TRBJ1-2
TGTGCCAGCAGCTCGATAGGGGGTGCCTTAATGAACGAGCAGTACTTC,CASSSIGGALMNEQYF,TRBV5-6,-,few,TRBJ2-7
TGCAGCGTTGAAGGGGAGACAGGGGGCGCGTCCCCCCCAGATACGCAGTATTTT,CSVEGETGGASPPDTQYF,TRBV29-1,TRBD1,-,TRBJ2-3
TGCGCCAGCAGCCTGGGACTAGCGGGAGTTCCCACCGGGGAGCTGTTTTTT,CASSLGLAGVPTGELFF,TRBV4-1,TRBD2,-,TRBJ2-2
TGTGCCAGCAGTGACGGCCCCTACAATGAGCAGTTCTTC,CASSDGPYNEQFF,TRBV6-4,-,-,TRBJ2-1
TGTGCCAGCAGTTTAAATCTGGGCCCTCCTGACAATGAGCAGTTCTTC,CASSLNLGPPDNEQFF,TRBV28,-,few,TRBJ2-1
TGCAGCGTTGCCGACACCGGAGGTGGCTACACCTTC,CSVADTGGGYTF,TRBV29-1,-,-,TRBJ1-2
TGTGCCAGCAGCCCTAGCTCCCTAGGGACGCAGTATTTT,CASSPSSLGTQYF,TRBV7-6,-,-,TRBJ2-3
TGTGCCAGCAGTTTAGGGGCGCGGTCCTACGAGCAGTACTTC,CASSLGARSYEQYF,TRBV27,-,few,TRBJ2-7
TGCAGCGTTGAGACGGCGTTGAACACTGAAGCTTTCTTT,CSVETALNTEAFF,TRBV29-1,-,few,TRBJ1-1
TGTGCCAGCAGTTTAGACTTCCAGACACACTACAATGAGCAGTTCTTC,CASSLDFQTHYNEQFF,TRBV27,-,-,TRBJ2-1
TGTGCCAGCAGCCCCTGGGACATGAGCACAGATACGCAGTATTTT,CASSPWDMSTDTQYF,TRBV7-9,-,-,TRBJ2-3
TGTGCCAGCCTCCCAAGGGGTAATTCCTACGAGCAGTACTTC,CASLPRGNSYEQYF,TRBV2,-,few,TRBJ2-7
TGTGCCAGCAGTTTCCCCGTCTCAGGATACGAGCAGTACTTC,CASSFPVSGYEQYF,TRBV6-5,-,-,TRBJ2-7